This T cell receptor beta chain was obtained from a study of somatic mutations in cytotoxic T cells in rheumatoid arthritis. Between the trimmed V and J ends, which lost 6 bases and 4 bases, there was a span of 13 bases. Looked up from germline, CDR1 is SGDLS and CDR2 is YYNGEE. The CDR3 sequence is 13 residues long. Regarding the study as a whole: Expanded CD8+ clones had unknown antigen targets. There were 8 of 65 patients in whom the largest CD8+ clone exceeded 20% of CD8+ cells. CD8+ clonality rose with age in rheumatoid arthritis patients, not healthy controls.

As for this clone: The antigen remains undetermined.

Per the authors' pipeline: Some patient CD8+ clones were larger than 1%, and these rarely matched published virus-specific TCRB sequences. Produced via immunoSEQ multiplex PCR; TCRdb's table is partial and in-frame only. For V, J and clone size, that table is used; D and trimming come from the DNA. The table has roughly 20,000 clones, approximately 80% seen once. The chain carries TRBV9 and TRBJ1-2; D is possibly TRBD1 (5 bases). This TCR came from an adult with rheumatoid arthritis. Sequencing was done on a sample of CD8+ T cells sorted from blood. The CDR3 nucleotides are TGTGCCAGCACGCCTGACAGTCCCTATGGCTACACCTTC. The encoded protein is CASTPDSPYGYTF.